A selection of T cell receptor beta chains follows, all from one sample in a study of response to subunit inactivated influenza vaccine. TCRdb called the RT-PCR reads again in MiXCR, with one record for every CDR3 protein. The table has some 520,000 distinct CDR3 sequences, 16% seen once. The sequencing here drew on CD4+ T cells sorted from PBMCs, taken roughly 24 months after vaccination. The receptors were sampled from a man aged 45-69 years who received an inactivated influenza vaccine. The CDR3 runs from the conserved cysteine through the conserved F or W. The D gene is left open where the match is weak. Not every row has a clone size; where given, it reads once, few, many or a size class.

>TRBV5-1|TRBJ2-5|TRBD1|few
TGCGCCAGCAGCCCACGACCTATCCAGGGGGCCATGGGTTTAGAGACCCAGTACTTC
CASSPRPIQGAMGLETQYF
>TRBV18|TRBJ2-3|TRBD1|few
TGTGCCAGCTCACGCGGACAGGGGCCACACACAGATACGCAGTATTTT
CASSRGQGPHTDTQYF
>TRBV9|TRBJ1-6|NA|NA
TGTGCCAGCAGCCCCTCCCTCCATGACGATTCACCCCTCCACTTT
CASSPSLHDDSPLHF
>TRBV12-3/TRBV12-4|TRBJ2-4|NA|many
TGTGCCAGCAGTTTGCCCAGAGATATAGCCAAAAACATTCAGTACTTC
CASSLPRDIAKNIQYF
>TRBV2|TRBJ1-5|NA|NA
TGTGCCAGCAGCGGGGACACCAGCAATCAGCCCCAGCATTTT
CASSGDTSNQPQHF
>TRBV5-5|TRBJ2-5|TRBD2|NA
TGTGCCAGCAGCCGTCTACTAGCGGGAAGTCAAGAGACCCAGTACTTC
CASSRLLAGSQETQYF
>TRBV28|TRBJ2-7|TRBD2|NA
TGTGCCAGCAGTAACAGGGGACTAGCGGGAGACGAGCAGTACTTC
CASSNRGLAGDEQYF
>TRBV3-1|TRBJ1-3|TRBD1|few
TGTGCCACGACAGGGCCTGGAAACACCATATATTTT
CATTGPGNTIYF
>TRBV2|TRBJ2-7|NA|once
TGTGCCAGCAGTGCCGAGGGGGTTACCTACGAGCAGTACTTC
CASSAEGVTYEQYF
>TRBV20-1|TRBJ2-7|NA|NA
TGCAGTGCCACCGGACTTTACGAGCAGTACTTC
CSATGLYEQYF
>TRBV7-2|TRBJ2-7|NA|NA
TGTGCCAGCAGCTTAGTGAAGGGGATCGGATACGAGCAGTACTTC
CASSLVKGIGYEQYF
>TRBV18|TRBJ2-3|TRBD1|NA
TGTGCCAGCTCACCATCAAGGACAGGGGGCGCAGATACGCAGTATTTT
CASSPSRTGGADTQYF
>TRBV20-1|TRBJ2-1|TRBD2|few
TGCAGTGCTAGTTTTCCAGCGGGAGTCATCCATGAGCAGTTCTTC
CSASFPAGVIHEQFF
>TRBV20-1|TRBJ2-1|TRBD2|many
TGCAGTGCTAGAGATCTCGCTAGCGGGTACAGCTCCTACAATGAGCAGTTCTTC
CSARDLASGYSSYNEQFF
>TRBV7-9|TRBJ1-2|NA|few
TGTGCCAGCAGCTCCCGGACAGCTCTCTATGGCTACACCTTC
CASSSRTALYGYTF
>TRBV6-4|TRBJ2-1|NA|few
TGTGCCAGCAGTGCCACCGGGTTTGGCAATGAGCAGTTCTTC
CASSATGFGNEQFF
>TRBV3-1|TRBJ2-1|NA|NA
TGTGCCAGCAGCCTCCGGGGAGGCAACAATGAGCAGTTCTTC
CASSLRGGNNEQFF
>TRBV2|TRBJ2-4|TRBD1|NA
TGTGCCAGCAGTGAGACAGGGCCGGTGGCCAAAAACATTCAGTACTTC
CASSETGPVAKNIQYF
>TRBV20-1|TRBJ1-5|NA|few
TGCAGTGCGAACAAAAATAGCAATCAGCCCCAGCATTTT
CSANKNSNQPQHF
>TRBV29-1|TRBJ1-2|NA|NA
TGCAGCGTTTGGGGGACCTATGGCTACACCTTC
CSVWGTYGYTF
>TRBV20-1|TRBJ2-5|TRBD2|many
TGCAGTGCTAGTAGCGGGAGGGAGACCCAGTACTTC
CSASSGRETQYF
>TRBV18|TRBJ2-5|NA|NA
TGTGCCAGCTCACCACGGATGCAAGAGACCCAGTACTTC
CASSPRMQETQYF
>TRBV12-3/TRBV12-4|TRBJ2-2|NA|NA
TGTGCCAGCAGTCCTTCGCGGGCGAACACCGGGGAGCTGTTTTTT
CASSPSRANTGELFF
>TRBV12-3/TRBV12-4|TRBJ1-1|TRBD1|NA
TGTGCCAGGATTCGTCCCGGGACAGGGAACACTGAAGCTTTCTTT
CARIRPGTGNTEAFF
>TRBV18|TRBJ2-1|TRBD2|NA
TGTGCCAGCTCACAGAACCGGGAGGGCCTGTCATTCTTC
CASSQNREGLSFF
>TRBV20-1|TRBJ2-1|NA|NA
TGCAGTGCTAGTCCACCGCAGTTCTTC
CSASPPQFF
>TRBV7-2|TRBJ2-1|TRBD2|NA
TGTGCCAGCAGCTTAGCCCTAGCGGGGAGCTCCTACAATGAGCAGTTCTTC
CASSLALAGSSYNEQFF
>TRBV6-2/TRBV6-3|TRBJ2-3|NA|NA
TGTGCCAGCAGTTACCGGACAGCGGGCACAGATACGCAGTATTTT
CASSYRTAGTDTQYF
>TRBV15|TRBJ2-1|NA|NA
TGTGCCACCAGCAGAGCTGACAGCTACAATGAGCAGTTCTTC
CATSRADSYNEQFF
>TRBV5-1|TRBJ2-2|NA|NA
TGCGCCAGCAGCTTGGACGGGGAGCGTCCGACCGGGGAGCTGTTTTTT
CASSLDGERPTGELFF
>TRBV9|TRBJ2-5|TRBD1|NA
TGTGCCAGCAGCGCAACAGGGGGCGCAGGGACCCAGTACTTC
CASSATGGAGTQYF
>TRBV4-2|TRBJ1-6|NA|NA
TGTGCCAGCAGCCAAGAACGGGGCAGGAGCTCCTATAATTCACCCCTCCACTTT
CASSQERGRSSYNSPLHF
>TRBV18|TRBJ2-4|TRBD1|many
TGTGCCAGCTCGGATTCCGGGACAGGGGCCGGGAGCATTCAGTACTTC
CASSDSGTGAGSIQYF
>TRBV19|TRBJ1-2|NA|NA
TGTGCCACCAAGGAACAGAACTATGGCTACACCTTC
CATKEQNYGYTF
>TRBV20-1|TRBJ1-5|NA|few
TGCAGTGCTAGCCATGGACTTTATAGCAATCAGCCCCAGCATTTT
CSASHGLYSNQPQHF
>TRBV4-3|TRBJ1-6|NA|many
TGCGCCAGCAGCCAAGAATTCAATTCACCCCTCCACTTT
CASSQEFNSPLHF
>TRBV3-1|TRBJ1-2|NA|few
TGTGCCAGCAGCCCAAGCGGCGTCTCCGGCTACACCTTC
CASSPSGVSGYTF
>TRBV20-1|TRBJ2-4|TRBD2|few
TGCAGTGCTAGGGGGGGACTAGCGGAGCTAGCCAAAAACATTCAGTACTTC
CSARGGLAELAKNIQYF
>TRBV9|TRBJ1-1|NA|few
TGTGCCAGCAGCGTAGAATCTGGGAACACTGAAGCTTTCTTT
CASSVESGNTEAFF
>TRBV18|TRBJ2-5|NA|few
TGTGCCAGCTCACCGGGAAATTTAGAGACCCAGTACTTC
CASSPGNLETQYF
>TRBV7-2|TRBJ2-1|NA|NA
TGTGCCAGCAGCTTCCGACCGAACTACAATGAGCAGTTCTTC
CASSFRPNYNEQFF
>TRBV29-1|TRBJ1-1|NA|NA
TGCAGCGCCCACGGCGGGGTTGAAGCTTTCTTT
CSAHGGVEAFF
>TRBV9|TRBJ2-7|NA|few
TGTGCCAGCAGCCCACGGTACGGGATCAACGAGCAGTACTTC
CASSPRYGINEQYF
>TRBV4-3|TRBJ1-2|NA|few
TGCGCCAGCAGCCAAGAGAGGAAATCGGGCTATGGCTACACCTTC
CASSQERKSGYGYTF
>TRBV7-2|TRBJ1-4|NA|few
TGTGCCAGCAGCTCCCGAAAGAGCTATCCAGGGGTCTTGTTTTTT
CASSSRKSYPGVLFF
>TRBV4-2|TRBJ2-1|NA|NA
TGTGCCAGCAGCCAAGGAGGCCTCAGGGTCGGCAATGAGCAGTTCTTC
CASSQGGLRVGNEQFF
>TRBV7-6|TRBJ1-3|NA|NA
TGTGCCAGCAGCCTCCATGGCTCTGGAAACACCATATATTTT
CASSLHGSGNTIYF
>TRBV12-3/TRBV12-4|TRBJ2-4|NA|few
TGTGCCAGCAGTTTAGGAGGGGCTGGTAACATTCAGTACTTC
CASSLGGAGNIQYF
>TRBV2|TRBJ1-4|NA|many
TGTGCCAGCAAGCCCCCCGCCAGCGAGACAACTAATGAAAAACTGTTTTTT
CASKPPASETTNEKLFF
>TRBV12-3/TRBV12-4|TRBJ1-1|NA|NA
TGTGCCAGCAGTTTAGTTCGCTCAAACACTGAAGCTTTCTTT
CASSLVRSNTEAFF
>TRBV18|TRBJ2-5|NA|NA
TGTGCCAGCTCACCACCATGGGGGGAGACCCAGTACTTC
CASSPPWGETQYF
>TRBV3-1|TRBJ2-2|TRBD1|few
TGTGCCAGCAGCTCCCGGGACAGGGCCGGGGAGCTGTTTTTT
CASSSRDRAGELFF